This TCR beta chain is from a study of CD8+ T cells in alopecia areata. Isolated RNA was reverse transcribed into cDNA used as the sequencing template. The protocol was immunoSEQ multiplex PCR, while the TCRdb copy is restricted to in-frame clones and leaves out a portion. The table has roughly 150,000 clones, 50% to 60% seen once. This clone was recorded once. The CDR3 runs 15 residues. Germline V gene data show CDR1 as MNHEY and CDR2 as SVGAGI. The J segment lost 4 bases and the V segment lost 3 bases, leaving 8 bases of the junction unmatched. The receptor comes from a human donor in good health. This chain joins TRBV6-5 and TRBJ2-5, with 7 bases fitting TRBD2. Sequenced input: CD4+ T cells sorted from blood. The CDR3 loop is CASSYRDSGGETQYF. CDR3 coding DNA: TGTGCCAGCAGTTATCGGGACTCGGGAGGAGAGACCCAGTACTTC.